Listed here is a single T cell receptor beta chain. These data originate in a study of T cell repertoires in ileal Crohn's disease. The germline CDR1 and CDR2 sequences are WSHSY and SAAADI. This CDR3 is built from 12 residues. Trimming removed 5 bases at V and 4 bases at J, with 8 bases between. Sequencing used immunoSEQ multiplex PCR; TCRdb keeps in-frame clones, though not all of them. The data show 15,000 or so clones, almost 90% seen once. V usage is TRBV10-2 and J usage is TRBJ1-2, with D possibly TRBD1 on 6 matching bases. The clonotype was recovered from an adult with Crohn's disease. Sequencing used ileal tissue. The CDR3 nucleotides are TGCGCCAGCAGTACCAGGGGCTATGGCTACACCTTC. It translates to CASSTRGYGYTF.